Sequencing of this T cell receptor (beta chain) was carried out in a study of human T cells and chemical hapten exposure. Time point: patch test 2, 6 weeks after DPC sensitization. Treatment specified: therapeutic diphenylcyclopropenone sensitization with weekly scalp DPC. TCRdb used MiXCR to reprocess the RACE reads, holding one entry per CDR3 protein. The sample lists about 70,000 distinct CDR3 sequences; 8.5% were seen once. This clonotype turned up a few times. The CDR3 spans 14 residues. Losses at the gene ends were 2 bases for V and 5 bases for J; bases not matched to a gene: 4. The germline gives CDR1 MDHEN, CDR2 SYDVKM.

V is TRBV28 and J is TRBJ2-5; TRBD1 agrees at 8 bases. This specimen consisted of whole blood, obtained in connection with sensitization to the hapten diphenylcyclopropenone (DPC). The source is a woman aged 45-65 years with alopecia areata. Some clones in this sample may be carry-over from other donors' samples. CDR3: CASSLPGGSETQYF. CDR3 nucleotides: TGTGCCAGCAGTTTACCAGGGGGCTCGGAGACCCAGTACTTC.